One sample yielded the 20 T cell receptor beta chains listed below, sequenced in a study of neoadjuvant anti-PD-1 for oral cavity cancer. As for time point: after neoadjuvant nivolumab, at surgical resection. Libraries were prepared by immunoSEQ multiplex PCR; TCRdb keeps only in-frame clonotypes and omits some of them. The top ten hold roughly 4.5% of the sample, which has about 9,400 clones, 61% seen once. The material was PBMCs, obtained after nivolumab (anti-PD-1) treatment. Receptor source: a person aged 35-80 years with oral cavity squamous cell carcinoma.

The rearrangement links TRBV7-9 to TRBJ1-3; D gene uncertain. Trimming shortened V by 3 bases and J by 2 bases, and 8 bases separated the two germline ends. The germline gives CDR1 SEHNR, CDR2 FQNEAQ (reference sequence). The CDR3 spans 14 residues. The CDR3 region is CASSLAGPGNTIYF. Written as DNA, the CDR3 is TGTGCCAGCAGCTTGGCCGGGCCTGGAAACACCATATATTTT.

The rearrangement uses TRBV14 and TRBJ1-2; no firm D call. The V end was cut by 0 bases, the J end by 4 bases, with 9 bases between. This CDR3 comprises 14 residues. From germline, CDR1 is SGHDN and CDR2 FVKESK. CDR3 residues: CASSQDQAAYGYTF. CDR3 coding DNA: TGTGCCAGCAGCCAAGATCAGGCGGCCTATGGCTACACCTTC.

The rearrangement links TRBV6-6 to TRBJ1-4; no firm D call. CDR1 and CDR2 (germline): MNHNY, SVGAGI (reference sequence). The V end was cut by 8 bases, the J end by 8 bases, with 3 bases between. The CDR3 is 9 residues long. CDR3 in amino acids: CASGEKLFF. The CDR3 DNA reads as TGTGCCAGCGGCGAAAAACTGTTTTTT.

Comments on this clone: A read error may account for a junction end that differs from germline. This CDR3 is CASSEAWGAALF. CDR3 nucleotides: TGTGCCAGCAGTGAGGCGTGGGGGGCCGCTCTCTTC. This sequence joins TRBV2 and TRBJ2-1; D may correspond to TRBD1 or TRBD2 (6 bases each). The CDR3 covers 12 residues. CDR1 SNHLY and CDR2 FYNNEI come from the germline V gene. The full variable domain, with the rest looked up from reference TRBV2 and TRBJ2-1, is EPEVTQTPSHQVTQMGQEVILRCVPISNHLYFYWYRQILGQKVEFLVSFYNNEISEKSEIFDDQFSVERPDGSNFTLKIRSTKLEDSAMYFCASSEAWGAALFGPGTRLTVL.

The V gene is TRBV29-1, the J gene TRBJ2-1; 11 bases agree with TRBD2. Looked up from germline, CDR1 is SQVTM and CDR2 is ANQGSEA. J lost 8 bases, V lost 1 base, and 7 bases had no gene match. This CDR3 has 15 amino acids. The CDR3 loop is CSVEGFSGRGDEQFF. The CDR3 DNA is TGCAGCGTTGAAGGGTTTAGCGGGAGGGGCGATGAGCAGTTCTTC.

On this clone: This sample also contains other DNA sequences that code for the same CDR3. This chain connects TRBV2 to TRBJ1-2, with TRBD1 identical over 7 bases. V was pared by 6 bases and J by 2 bases, with 6 bases of the junction left unmatched. Germline-derived CDR1 and CDR2 are SNHLY and FYNNEI. This CDR3 spans 14 amino acids. Written as DNA, the CDR3 is TGTGCCAGCAGCGAACCGGGACAGAACTATGGCTACACCTTC. Amino acids: CASSEPGQNYGYTF.

This clone was found once. J is TRBJ1-2 and V is TRBV14; 9 nucleotides line up with TRBD1. The CDR3 sequence is 15 residues long. J was trimmed by 4 bases and V by 1 base; bases with no gene match: 4. Looked up from germline, CDR1 is SGHDN and CDR2 is FVKESK. The CDR3 reads CASSQAMTGGYGYTF. CDR3 in DNA: TGTGCCAGCAGCCAAGCCATGACAGGGGGCTATGGCTACACCTTC. Together with reference TRBV14 and TRBJ1-2, the CDR3 gives the full variable domain: EAGVTQFPSHSVIEKGQTVTLRCDPISGHDNLYWYRRVMGKEIKFLLHFVKESKQDESGMPNNRFLAERTGGTYSTLKVQPAELEDSGVYFCASSQAMTGGYGYTFGSGTRLTVV.

The gene calls are TRBV4-2 and TRBJ2-7; D is ambiguous. Germline lookup yields CDR1 LGHNA and CDR2 YNFKEQ. The CDR3 contains 14 residues. V dropped 0 bases and J dropped 0 bases, with 6 bases sitting between them. The CDR3 region is CASSQDPRSYEQYF. The CDR3 DNA reads as TGTGCCAGCAGCCAAGATCCCCGCTCCTACGAGCAGTACTTC.

The CDR3 bases are TGCGCCAGCAGCCAAGCAGGAGCGGGGGGAGGAACCGGGGAGCTGTTTTTT. Its protein product is CASSQAGAGGGTGELFF. The genes are TRBV4-1 and TRBJ2-2, with 9 bases lining up with TRBD2. The CDR3 covers 17 residues. V gave up 1 base and J gave up 5 bases; unmatched junction bases: 8. Germline-derived CDR1 and CDR2 are MGHRA and YSYEKL.

The gene calls are TRBV6-5 and TRBJ2-1, with 10 bases identical to TRBD2. The CDR3 loop spans 14 amino acids. CDR1 is MNHEY, CDR2 SVGAGI, per germline. V trimming: 8 bases; J trimming: 9 bases; junction bases outside the gene matches: 10. The CDR3 here is CASQGSSGGSEQFF. The CDR3 region has the DNA TGTGCCAGCCAAGGATCTAGCGGGGGATCTGAGCAGTTCTTC.

CDR3 nucleotides: TGTGCCACCCAGACAGGGGGCTCCTACGAGCAGTACTTC. It codes for CATQTGGSYEQYF. This chain joins TRBV25-1 and TRBJ2-7; 9 bases are a match to TRBD1. Germline V lookup: CDR1 MGHDK, CDR2 SYGVNS. The V and J ends lost 10 bases and 0 bases, in that order; junction bases with no gene match: 4. CDR3 length equals 13 residues.

CDR3 in amino acids: CASRLGRDGYTF. The CDR3 bases are TGTGCCAGCAGGTTGGGGAGGGATGGCTACACCTTC. The rearrangement links TRBV2 to TRBJ1-2; D is uncertain. V was cut by 6 bases and J by 6 bases, with 11 bases left in between. Germline CDR1 SNHLY, CDR2 FYNNEI. This CDR3 comprises 12 residues.

The chain couples TRBV14 to TRBJ2-7; TRBD1 matches at 7 bases. Trimming removed 6 bases from V and 2 bases from J; junction bases left unmatched: 4. Germline V lookup: CDR1 SGHDN, CDR2 FVKESK. This CDR3 region has 13 residues. This CDR3 is CASSRDRAYEQYF. The CDR3 bases are TGTGCCAGCAGTCGAGACAGGGCCTACGAGCAGTACTTC.

The CDR3 region has the DNA TGTGCCAGCAGCCTTCGTACCGGCAACACTGAAGCTTTCTTT. Translated: CASSLRTGNTEAFF. The V gene is TRBV28, the J gene TRBJ1-1; no reliable D call. CDR1 and CDR2 (germline): MDHEN, SYDVKM. Between the trimmed V and J ends, which lost 6 bases and 2 bases, there was a span of 13 bases. This CDR3 comprises 14 residues.

This clone was counted between two and nine times. The chain has TRBV19 and TRBJ1-5; the D gene is possibly TRBD1 (5 bases). This CDR3 contains 14 residues. Trimming pared 0 bases from V and 2 bases from J, leaving 5 bases between. CDR1 and CDR2 from the germline V gene are LNHDA and SQIVND (reference sequence). The CDR3 here is CASSIEGRNQPQHF. The CDR3 DNA is TGTGCCAGTAGTATAGAGGGGCGCAATCAGCCCCAGCATTTT.

This clone occurred once. The chain carries TRBV6-5 and TRBJ2-7; TRBD2 matches 8 bases. J lost 1 base, V lost 6 bases, and 8 bases had no gene match. The CDR3 length is 15 residues. Germline lookup yields CDR1 MNHEY and CDR2 SVGAGI. The CDR3 DNA reads as TGTGCCAGCAGACTTAGCGGGATAGGATCCTACGAGCAGTACTTC. As protein: CASRLSGIGSYEQYF.

The chain is built from TRBV5-1 and TRBJ2-3, with TRBD2 matching over 9 bases. Trimming took 4 bases from V and 5 from J; bases not matched to a gene: 8. In germline, CDR1 is SGHRS, CDR2 YFSETQ. CDR3 size: 15 residues. This CDR3 reads CASSPDSGGIDTQYF. CDR3 DNA sequence: TGCGCCAGCAGCCCCGATAGCGGGGGAATAGATACGCAGTATTTT.

This chain joins TRBV14 and TRBJ2-1; 12 bases fit TRBD2. Looked up from germline, CDR1 is SGHDN and CDR2 is FVKESK. After removal of 4 bases from V and 8 bases from J, the junction contained 6 bases not matched to a gene. The CDR3 is made up of 15 amino acids. CDR3 region: CASSRRLAGVDEQFF. The CDR3 region has the DNA TGTGCCAGCAGCCGCCGACTAGCGGGAGTTGATGAGCAGTTCTTC.

This chain joins TRBV6-5 and TRBJ2-1; 10 bases line up with TRBD2. Germline V CDR1 and CDR2: MNHEY, SVGAGI. V lost 2 bases, J lost 10 bases, and 8 bases stayed unmatched. The CDR3 spans 15 residues. The CDR3 sequence: CASSYTSGIQSEQFF. CDR3 DNA sequence: TGTGCCAGCAGTTACACTAGCGGGATTCAGTCCGAGCAGTTCTTC.

The chain uses TRBV7-2 and TRBJ2-3; D is unclear. Trimming took off 5 bases at V and 7 bases at J, with 19 bases between the two ends. Germline V gene lookup returns CDR1 SGHTA and CDR2 FQGNSA. The CDR3 is 15 residues long. The CDR3 loop reads CASSPQTLRANTQYF. In DNA form, the CDR3 reads TGTGCCAGCAGCCCTCAGACTTTACGTGCTAATACGCAGTATTTT.